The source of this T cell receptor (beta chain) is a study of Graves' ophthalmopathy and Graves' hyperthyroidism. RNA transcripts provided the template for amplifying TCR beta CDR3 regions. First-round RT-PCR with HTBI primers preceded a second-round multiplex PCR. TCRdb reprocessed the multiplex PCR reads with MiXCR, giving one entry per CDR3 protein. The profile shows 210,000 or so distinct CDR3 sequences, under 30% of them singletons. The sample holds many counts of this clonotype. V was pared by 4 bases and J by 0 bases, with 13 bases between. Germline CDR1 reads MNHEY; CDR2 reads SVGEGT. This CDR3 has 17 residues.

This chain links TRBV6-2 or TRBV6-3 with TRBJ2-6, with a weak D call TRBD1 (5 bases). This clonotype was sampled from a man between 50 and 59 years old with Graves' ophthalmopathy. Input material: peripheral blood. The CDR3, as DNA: TGTGCCAGCAGTTCTTCAGGGTGGGCCTCTGGGGCCAACGTCCTGACTTTC. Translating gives CASSSSGWASGANVLTF.